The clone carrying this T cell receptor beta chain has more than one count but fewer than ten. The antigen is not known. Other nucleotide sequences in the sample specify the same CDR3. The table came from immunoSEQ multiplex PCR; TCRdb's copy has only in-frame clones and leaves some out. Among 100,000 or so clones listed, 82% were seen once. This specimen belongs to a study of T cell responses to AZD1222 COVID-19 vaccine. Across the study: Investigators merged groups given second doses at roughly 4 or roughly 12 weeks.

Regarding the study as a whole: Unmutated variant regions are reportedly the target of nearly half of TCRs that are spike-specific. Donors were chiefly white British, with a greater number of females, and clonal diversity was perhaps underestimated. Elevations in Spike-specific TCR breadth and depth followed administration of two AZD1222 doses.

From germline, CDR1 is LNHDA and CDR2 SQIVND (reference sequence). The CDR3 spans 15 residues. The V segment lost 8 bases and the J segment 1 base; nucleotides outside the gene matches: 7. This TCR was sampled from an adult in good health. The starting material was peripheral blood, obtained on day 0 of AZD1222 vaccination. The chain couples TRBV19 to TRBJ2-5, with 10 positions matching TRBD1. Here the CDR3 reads CASARDRGSQETQYF. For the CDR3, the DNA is TGTGCCAGTGCCCGGGACAGGGGTTCCCAAGAGACCCAGTACTTC.